The rows below give T cell receptor beta chains drawn from one sample of a study of early T cells in non-severe SARS-CoV-2 infection. TCRdb recomputed calls from the 5' RACE reads with MiXCR, one row per CDR3 protein. The sample has fewer than 80,000 distinct CDR3 sequences; 8% to 9% are singletons. Source: whole blood, taken at baseline. All receptors come from an adult who was a healthcare worker with PCR-confirmed SARS-CoV-2 infection or an uninfected control (not recorded which). CDR3s include the opening cysteine and the closing phenylalanine or tryptophan. D genes are given only for firm matches. Some rows mark clone size as missing; the rest say once, few, many or name a class of expanded clone.

d_gene	abundance	j_gene	v_gene	CDR3aa	CDR3nt
-	many	TRBJ1-5	TRBV7-3	CASSLTRNQPQHF	TGTGCCAGCAGCTTAACCCGGAATCAGCCCCAGCATTTT
-	-	TRBJ2-1	TRBV13	CASSLVGAGAQFF	TGTGCCAGCAGCTTAGTCGGGGCCGGGGCGCAGTTCTTC
TRBD1	-	TRBJ1-1	TRBV5-1	CASSLETGGRTEAFF	TGCGCCAGCAGCTTGGAGACAGGGGGCCGGACTGAAGCTTTCTTT
TRBD1	many	TRBJ1-1	TRBV7-9	CASRTTGEGEAFF	TGTGCCAGCAGAACGACAGGGGAGGGTGAAGCTTTCTTT
-	many	TRBJ1-3	TRBV18	CASSPPSTGNTIYF	TGTGCCAGCTCACCACCGAGTACGGGAAACACCATATATTTT
-	few	TRBJ2-7	TRBV20-1	CSAGSGGSSYEQYF	TGCAGTGCTGGCTCAGGAGGCAGCTCCTACGAGCAGTACTTC
TRBD1	-	TRBJ1-1	TRBV2	CASKGAGGTEAFF	TGTGCCAGCAAAGGGGCAGGGGGCACTGAAGCTTTCTTT
-	many	TRBJ2-7	TRBV5-4	CASSSYGVYHEQYF	TGTGCCAGCAGCTCGTACGGGGTATACCACGAGCAGTACTTC
-	few	TRBJ1-4	TRBV5-1	CASSLGLGEKLFF	TGCGCCAGCAGCTTGGGACTAGGGGAAAAACTGTTTTTT
-	many	TRBJ1-1	TRBV30	CAHRLGFTEAFF	TGTGCCCACAGACTAGGGTTCACTGAAGCTTTCTTT
-	few	TRBJ2-3	TRBV2	CASSEKAAASDTQYF	TGTGCCAGCAGTGAAAAGGCGGCAGCCTCAGATACGCAGTATTTT
TRBD1	few	TRBJ1-1	TRBV10-2	CATSRQGNTEAFF	TGCGCCACCTCCCGACAGGGGAACACTGAAGCTTTCTTT
-	few	TRBJ1-4	TRBV15	CATSRGIVEEKLFF	TGTGCCACCAGCAGAGGGATCGTAGAGGAAAAACTGTTTTTT
TRBD1	-	TRBJ2-2	TRBV20-1	CSAQRGTGGTGELFF	TGCAGTGCTCAGCGGGGGACAGGGGGAACCGGGGAGCTGTTTTTT
-	few	TRBJ2-6	TRBV6-5	CASSLRSGANVLTF	TGTGCCAGCAGCCTCCGCTCTGGGGCCAACGTCCTGACTTTC
-	many	TRBJ1-4	TRBV7-9	CASSNRQFEKLFF	TGTGCCAGCAGCAATAGACAGTTTGAAAAACTGTTTTTT
-	-	TRBJ2-2	TRBV19	CATAVAGANTGELFF	TGTGCCACCGCCGTGGCAGGGGCGAACACCGGGGAGCTGTTTTTT
-	-	TRBJ2-3	TRBV9	CASSPQGLPGDTQYF	TGTGCCAGCAGCCCCCAGGGACTCCCCGGAGATACGCAGTATTTT
-	-	TRBJ1-2	TRBV20-1	CSADSTNYGYTF	TGCAGTGCCGACAGCACAAACTATGGCTACACCTTC
-	many	TRBJ1-2	TRBV2	CASSLGGEYGYTF	TGTGCCAGCAGCTTAGGGGGAGAATATGGCTACACCTTC
-	many	TRBJ1-2	TRBV12-3/TRBV12-4	CASSYRKMDYGYTF	TGTGCCAGCAGTTATAGGAAAATGGACTATGGCTACACCTTC
TRBD1	many	TRBJ1-2	TRBV5-4	CASSFKGADGYTF	TGTGCCAGCAGCTTTAAGGGGGCGGATGGCTACACCTTC
-	-	TRBJ2-7	TRBV12-3/TRBV12-4	CASSPGQLEQYF	TGTGCCAGCAGTCCTGGACAGCTCGAGCAGTACTTC
-	medium-sized	TRBJ2-2	TRBV7-8	CASSSQSGELFF	TGTGCCAGCAGCTCTCAGTCGGGGGAGCTGTTTTTT
TRBD2	few	TRBJ2-3	TRBV7-2	CASSYSGRARDTQYF	TGTGCCAGCAGCTATAGCGGGAGGGCCAGGGATACGCAGTATTTT
TRBD2	few	TRBJ2-3	TRBV4-2	CASSQVGLAGASTDTQYF	TGTGCCAGCAGCCAAGTGGGACTAGCGGGGGCTAGCACAGATACGCAGTATTTT
TRBD2	few	TRBJ2-7	TRBV20-1	CSAVGPLGTSGSYEQYF	TGCAGTGCCGTGGGCCCGCTTGGTACTAGCGGATCCTACGAGCAGTACTTC
-	many	TRBJ1-1	TRBV29-1	CSVSLGWAMNTEAFF	TGCAGCGTTTCTTTAGGATGGGCAATGAACACTGAAGCTTTCTTT
-	-	TRBJ2-1	TRBV27	CASSYGRVTYNEQFF	TGTGCCAGCAGTTACGGCAGGGTTACCTACAATGAGCAGTTCTTC
TRBD2	many	TRBJ2-3	TRBV20-1	CSARDRLAGVDTQYF	TGCAGTGCTAGAGATCGACTAGCGGGAGTGGATACGCAGTATTTT
TRBD2	few	TRBJ2-1	TRBV24-1	CATSRRESSEQFF	TGTGCCACCTCTAGGCGGGAGTCTAGTGAGCAGTTCTTC
TRBD2	many	TRBJ2-2	TRBV9	CASSDSGTPTGELFF	TGTGCCAGCAGCGATAGCGGGACGCCCACCGGGGAGCTGTTTTTT
TRBD1	-	TRBJ1-5	TRBV2	CASTGDSFNQPQHF	TGTGCCAGCACCGGGGACAGCTTCAATCAGCCCCAGCATTTT
-	few	TRBJ2-3	TRBV7-6	CASSLASLSTDTQYF	TGTGCCAGCAGCTTAGCCTCACTCAGCACAGATACGCAGTATTTT
-	many	TRBJ1-5	TRBV19	CASSTYAGGNQPQHF	TGTGCCAGTAGCACCTATGCTGGAGGCAATCAGCCCCAGCATTTT
-	-	TRBJ2-7	TRBV5-6	CASSLGSEVSYEQYF	TGTGCCAGCAGCTTAGGTAGTGAAGTCTCCTACGAGCAGTACTTC
-	many	TRBJ2-7	TRBV5-1	CASSLTGPAYEQYF	TGCGCCAGCAGCTTGACTGGACCGGCCTACGAGCAGTACTTC
-	many	TRBJ2-3	TRBV12-3/TRBV12-4	CASSLQGGDTQYF	TGTGCCAGCAGCTTACAGGGGGGGGATACGCAGTATTTT
TRBD2	few	TRBJ2-1	TRBV5-6	CASSHSSGSYNEQFF	TGTGCCAGCAGCCACTCTAGCGGCTCCTACAATGAGCAGTTCTTC
-	many	TRBJ1-2	TRBV2	CASSEGQPVGTF	TGTGCCAGCAGTGAGGGTCAGCCGGTGGGCACCTTC
TRBD1	-	TRBJ2-3	TRBV6-5	CASTGQGGVTDTQYF	TGTGCCAGCACCGGACAGGGGGGGGTCACAGATACGCAGTATTTT
-	few	TRBJ2-7	TRBV24-1	CATAGHHSYEQYF	TGTGCCACTGCGGGACACCACTCCTACGAGCAGTACTTC
TRBD1	-	TRBJ2-5	TRBV7-9	CASSRRDSIQETQYF	TGTGCCAGCAGCCGCCGGGACAGCATACAAGAGACCCAGTACTTC
-	many	TRBJ2-6	TRBV19	CASSTGLSVSGANVLTF	TGTGCCAGTAGTACCGGACTTAGCGTCTCTGGGGCCAACGTCCTGACTTTC
-	few	TRBJ1-4	TRBV27	CASKTQLARGLFF	TGTGCCAGCAAAACGCAATTGGCTCGGGGACTGTTTTTT
-	many	TRBJ2-2	TRBV5-1	CASSHQTVANTGELFF	TGCGCCAGCAGCCATCAGACGGTAGCGAACACCGGGGAGCTGTTTTTT
-	many	TRBJ2-1	TRBV7-2	CASSSRDAGLVRYNEQFF	TGTGCCAGCAGCTCCCGGGACGCCGGTCTCGTTCGTTACAATGAGCAGTTCTTC
-	-	TRBJ2-3	TRBV6-6	CASSYSHPDRGTQYF	TGTGCCAGCAGTTACTCCCACCCAGACCGGGGGACGCAGTATTTT
-	-	TRBJ2-7	TRBV6-2/TRBV6-3	CASMGVSGSSYEQYF	TGTGCCAGCATGGGGGTTAGCGGATCGTCCTACGAGCAGTACTTC